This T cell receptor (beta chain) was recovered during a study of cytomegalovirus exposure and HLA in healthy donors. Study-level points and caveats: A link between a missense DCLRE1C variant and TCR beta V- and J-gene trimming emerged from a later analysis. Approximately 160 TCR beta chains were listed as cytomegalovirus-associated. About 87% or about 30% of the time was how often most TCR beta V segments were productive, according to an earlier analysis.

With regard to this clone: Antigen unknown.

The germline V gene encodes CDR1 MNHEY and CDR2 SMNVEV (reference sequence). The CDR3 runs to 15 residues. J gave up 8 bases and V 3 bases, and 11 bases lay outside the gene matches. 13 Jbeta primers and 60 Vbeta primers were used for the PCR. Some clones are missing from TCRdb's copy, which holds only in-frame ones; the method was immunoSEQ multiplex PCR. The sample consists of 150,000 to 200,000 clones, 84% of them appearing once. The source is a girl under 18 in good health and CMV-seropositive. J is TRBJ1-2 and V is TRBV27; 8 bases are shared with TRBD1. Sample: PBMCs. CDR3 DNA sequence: TGTGCCAGCAGTTTCCGGGACAGGCCAACTGGGGGCTACACCTTC. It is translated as CASSFRDRPTGGYTF.